The T cell receptor beta chain under discussion was sequenced for a study of CD8+ T cells in alopecia areata (dated by TCRdb to between 2018 and 2020). A note on the overall study: In both human patients and the C3H/HeJ mouse model, the study applied high-throughput TCRbeta sequencing to look at T cell clonal expansion in alopecia areata. RNA came from the PAXgene miRNA kit for fixed scalp, the miRNeasy kit for PBMCs, and the RNeasy kit for mouse skin. TCRbeta CDR3 regions were amplified by immunoSEQ multiplex PCR with 35 Vbeta forward and 13 Jbeta reverse primers. Clonality in the scalp was compared among normal scalp (n=4), patchy alopecia areata scalp (n=8), and alopecia totalis/universalis scalp (n=8). On the human side, TCRbeta sequencing was run on scalp tissue and on sorted CD4+ and CD8+ peripheral blood T cells from healthy controls and from alopecia areata patients with either patchy or totalis/universalis disease.

CDR1 and CDR2 (MNHEY, SMNVEV) derive from the germline V gene (reference sequence). V and J are truncated by 4 bases and 3 bases respectively, leaving an intervening sequence of 13 bases. Its CDR3 holds 15 amino acids, cysteine through phenylalanine. Of the read, only the CDR3 DNA is kept; its 45 bases are in frame from base 1. PBMCs were isolated by density centrifugation and stained for CD3, CD4 and CD8, and CD4+ and CD8+ T cells were sorted on a FACSAria. Scalp biopsies and blood samples were provided by unaffected controls. General study outcomes and caveats: TCR sequences shared between patients were less clear than in mice, possibly partly because of HLA diversity in the patient population. Unlike mouse skin, which is dominated by gammadelta T cells, normal human skin has resident alphabeta T cells that are also sequenced, and this complicates analysis of the scalp TCR repertoire. Lesional scalp, especially in alopecia totalis/universalis, showed higher clonality and more expanded CD8+ clones than normal scalp, suggesting antigenic drive.

Library prep was done by the immunoSEQ multiplex PCR assay. RNA was extracted from all samples and reverse transcribed into cDNA, which served as template for TCR sequencing. SuperScript III was used for first-strand cDNA synthesis, primed with a 2:1 mix of oligo-dT and random hexamers. A synthetic immune receptor repertoire was used to assess amplification bias, and residual bias was removed computationally. The original methods were these. Raw reads were preprocessed for error removal, and CDR3 was defined according to IMGT conventions as running from the conserved cysteine to phenylalanine. Clonality was computed by normalizing Shannon entropy by log2 of the number of productive unique TCRs and subtracting the result from 1. Whether scalp clones were CD4 or CD8 was inferred by matching scalp TCRbeta sequences against CD4 and CD8 repertoires sorted from blood. TCRdb limited this immuneACCESS table to in-frame rearrangements with V and J called. A share of clones is missing; checked studies link under half to unresolved V genes, and the rest is unexplained. V and J calls plus clone size are reproduced from that table; the DNA served to infer D and trimming. The sample contains about 200,000 clones, roughly three fifths of them found a single time. 4% to 6% of the sample is in the top ten clones.

With regard to this clone: The antigen it recognizes is unknown. The input lacks base qualities; no much larger clone sits a single base away.

The receptor comes from a human donor in good health. Sequencing was done on a sample of CD8+ T cells sorted from blood. Recombination connected TRBV27 to TRBJ2-1; tentative D gene TRBD1, with 6 bases matching. The CDR3 is CASSSTDRLYNEQFF. The nucleotide sequence is TGTGCCAGCAGTTCTACGGACAGACTCTACAATGAGCAGTTCTTC.